The TCR beta chain described here comes from a study of vaccination effects on CD4 cells after COVID-19. Turning to the study itself: Each participant was administered two doses of either the BNT162b2 or the mRNA-1273 vaccine. Sample collection from a couple of convalescent patients occurred 16 days and one week before vaccination.

Data came from immunoSEQ multiplex PCR; TCRdb stores just in-frame clones and leaves some out. Altogether 42,000 or so clones are present, about 75% being singletons, with the ten largest covering 29%. The V end lost 4 bases, the J end lost 2 bases, and 9 bases lay between the germline ends. In germline, CDR1 is KGHDR, CDR2 SFDVKD. There are 14 residues in the CDR3. Worth noting for this clone: Its antigen is unidentified.

Prior to sequencing, the ViraFEST assay stimulated PBMC with viral peptide pools, which expanded the antigen-specific CD4+ T cells. It was after approximately 10 days of culture that CD4+ T cells were isolated. This individual contracted SARS-CoV-2 between March and December 2020, as verified by PCR. Every well housed around 2 million PBMC, which grew in culture alongside around 10 IU/ml IL-2 and about 10 ug/ml peptides. Each culture had half its medium swapped for IL-2 medium on days 3 and 7. The specimen was CD4+ T cells from PBMCs cultured with a peptide pool, collected before COVID-19 vaccination. The rearrangement joins TRBV24-1 to TRBJ2-3; perhaps TRBD2 as D (6 bases). This sequence was found in a human donor who had a prior SARS-CoV-2 infection. CDR3 DNA: TGTGCCACCAGTGACGGAGGGGTCACAGATACGCAGTATTTT. Translation: CATSDGGVTDTQYF.